The clone carrying this TCR beta chain was seen a handful of times. These data are taken from a study of blood T cell repertoires in COVID-19. Study summary: Some COVID-19 samples were acute and others convalescent; all came from the United States, Italy and Spain. The analysed material was cDNA or gDNA that came from T cells, B-cell-depleted T cells, or PBMCs.

Per the original methods: Amplification of reference gene primers was used by the study to estimate nucleated cell counts. Sequenced by immunoSEQ multiplex PCR; TCRdb stores in-frame clones only, minus some. V and J calls and clone size follow that table, whereas D and trimming were derived from the DNA. The table includes tens of thousands of clones, approximately 83% detected once. CDR1 is SNHLY, CDR2 FYNNEI, per germline. This CDR3 is 16 amino acids long. With 3 bases removed from V and 5 bases from J, the gap between germline ends came to 17 bases. The chain uses TRBV2 and TRBJ1-3, with D possibly TRBD1 on 6 matching bases. Sequences were obtained from peripheral blood. The source is a woman in her sixties or seventies with acute or convalescent COVID-19. CDR3 protein: CASSERAGAERNTIYF. In DNA, the CDR3 is TGTGCCAGCAGTGAGCGGGCAGGGGCAGAGAGAAACACCATATATTTT.